The 25 T cell receptor beta chains below come from one sample, sequenced in a study of blood T cells in healthy people across ages. Then a second PCR, running about 6 to 11 cycles, was carried out with a sample-barcoded 5' primer and a J-beta primer mix. TCRdb itself ran the 5' RACE reads through MiXCR, one entry per CDR3 protein. The sample records over a million distinct CDR3 sequences, under 55% being singletons. The sequencing sample was made of blood. These receptors came from a woman in her fifties or sixties in good health.

The chain couples TRBV7-6 to TRBJ2-1, with D unclear. The J call may be in error: the DNA end matches TRBJ2-7 better. CDR3 length equals 14 residues. From germline, CDR1 is SGHVS and CDR2 FNYEAQ. The CDR3 is CASSPKSSYNEQYF. Here the CDR3 DNA reads TGTGCCAGCAGCCCAAAAAGCTCCTACAATGAGCAGTACTTC.

V and J are TRBV7-9 and TRBJ2-7; 7 bases agree with TRBD1. Trimming removed 2 bases from V and 5 bases from J; junction bases left unmatched: 9. CDR1 and CDR2 (germline): SEHNR, FQNEAQ (reference sequence). This CDR3 has 15 amino acids. The CDR3 reads CASSLLTGSRNEQYF. Here the CDR3 DNA reads TGTGCCAGCAGCTTACTGACAGGGAGTCGAAACGAGCAGTACTTC.

This sequence joins TRBV5-4 and TRBJ2-3; 12 nucleotides match TRBD2. Looked up from germline, CDR1 is SGHNT and CDR2 is YYREEE (reference sequence). V gave up 4 bases and J gave up 2 bases; unmatched junction bases: 8. The CDR3 has 17 residues. The CDR3 region is CASSGRLAGAFTDTQYF. As DNA, the CDR3 is TGTGCCAGCAGCGGTAGACTAGCGGGAGCTTTCACAGATACGCAGTATTTT.

This clonotype was recorded a few times. The V gene is TRBV27, the J gene TRBJ1-5, with D maybe TRBD1 (5 bases). The V gene's germline CDR1 is MNHEY and CDR2 SMNVEV (reference sequence). The CDR3 extends over 13 amino acids. V lost 6 bases and J 7 bases, leaving 13 bases between the germline ends. CDR3 DNA sequence: TGTGCCAGCAGGGGGGATCCGTGGCAGCCCCAGCATTTT. Translated, it gives CASRGDPWQPQHF.

The V and J genes are TRBV28 and TRBJ2-1; 9 bases fit TRBD1. V lost 5 bases to trimming and J lost 7 bases; unmatched junction nucleotides: 12. The CDR3 covers 16 residues. Germline CDR1 MDHEN, CDR2 SYDVKM. The CDR3 here is CASSGGQDRGKNEQFF. The CDR3 DNA reads as TGTGCCAGCAGTGGCGGCCAGGACAGGGGAAAGAATGAGCAGTTCTTC.

This clonotype was recorded once. The rearrangement uses TRBV2 and TRBJ2-1; D remains unclear. The germline V gene has CDR1 SNHLY and CDR2 FYNNEI. The V and J ends lost 1 base and 6 bases respectively, with 7 bases between them. The CDR3 runs to 13 residues. CDR3 protein: CASSEEAFNEQFF. CDR3 DNA: TGTGCCAGCAGTGAAGAGGCTTTCAATGAGCAGTTCTTC.

This rearrangement joins TRBV10-3 to TRBJ2-7; possibly TRBD1 or TRBD2 for D (5 bases each). Germline V gene data show CDR1 as ENHRY and CDR2 as SYGVKD. Trimming left V 3 bases short and J 2 bases short, with 17 bases between. The CDR3 is 16 residues long. CDR3 sequence: CAISDGGRKGPYEQYF. DNA of the CDR3: TGTGCCATCAGTGATGGGGGACGGAAGGGCCCCTACGAGCAGTACTTC.

V and J are TRBV14 and TRBJ2-1; no firm D call. The CDR3 consists of 16 residues. CDR1 is SGHDN and CDR2 is FVKESK in the germline V gene. V lost 1 base, J lost 5 bases, and 15 bases lay in between. DNA for the CDR3: TGTGCCAGCAGCCAAGTGGCTGGGGTTGGACACAATGAGCAGTTCTTC. It translates to CASSQVAGVGHNEQFF.

This clonotype was observed a handful of times. The rearrangement links TRBV20-1 to TRBJ2-5, with D unresolved. V lost 2 bases and J 1 base, leaving 11 bases between the germline ends. CDR3 length equals 14 residues. Germline CDR1 DFQATT, CDR2 SNEGSKA (reference sequence). The chain's CDR3 is CSARRAGTQETQYF. CDR3 DNA: TGCAGTGCTAGACGCGCCGGCACCCAAGAGACCCAGTACTTC.

This sequence joins TRBV7-9 and TRBJ2-7, with 8 bases lining up with TRBD1. TRBJ2-5 explains the end of the DNA better; the J call may be wrong. Germline V CDR1 and CDR2: SEHNR, FQNEAQ (reference sequence). This CDR3 is built from 14 residues. The CDR3 here is CACASDRETETQYF. CDR3 DNA: TGTGCCTGCGCTTCGGACAGGGAAACGGAGACCCAGTACTTC.

CDR3: CATRSPLAVVLAKNIQYF. The DNA for the CDR3 is TGTGCCACCCGAAGCCCCTTAGCGGTAGTTCTAGCCAAAAACATTCAGTACTTC. V gene TRBV6-2 or TRBV6-3 combines with J gene TRBJ2-4, with D perhaps matching TRBD2 (6 bases). The CDR3 contains 18 residues. V was shortened by 10 bases and J by 0 bases, with 25 bases between the two germline ends. Germline-derived CDR1 and CDR2 are MNHEY and SVGEGT.

The chain employs TRBV11-2 and TRBJ2-3; D is uncertain. Germline lookup yields CDR1 SGHAT and CDR2 FQNNGV. Trimming removed 5 bases from V and 0 bases from J, with 15 bases in between. The length of the CDR3 is 16 residues. The CDR3 nucleotides read TGTGCCAGCAGCCCGGCCCAAGGACGTAGCACAGATACGCAGTATTTT. Encoded protein: CASSPAQGRSTDTQYF. The variable domain in full, with the rest retrieved from reference TRBV11-2 and TRBJ2-3, is EAGVAQSPRYKIIEKRQSVAFWCNPISGHATLYWYQQILGQGPKLLIQFQNNGVVDDSQLPKDRFSAERLKGVDSTLKIQPAKLEDSAVYLCASSPAQGRSTDTQYFGPGTRLTVL.

The chain recombines TRBV28 with TRBJ1-5; D is possibly TRBD1 (5 bases). The CDR3 consists of 13 residues. Trimming took off 6 bases at V and 7 bases at J, with 13 bases between the two ends. Germline V lookup: CDR1 MDHEN, CDR2 SYDVKM. The DNA of the CDR3 is TGTGCCAGCAGGCCTTTCGGGGGGCAGCCCCAGCATTTT. The encoded protein is CASRPFGGQPQHF.

V and J are TRBV10-3 and TRBJ2-1; D may be TRBD2 (6 bases). The CDR3 totals 16 residues. The germline V and J ends were trimmed by 0 bases and 6 bases, with 15 bases remaining between them. CDR1 and CDR2 from the germline V gene are ENHRY and SYGVKD. The CDR3 spells CAISESSSGPCNEQFF. The CDR3 DNA follows: TGTGCCATCAGTGAGTCATCAAGCGGGCCTTGCAATGAGCAGTTCTTC.

The gene calls are TRBV4-1 and TRBJ1-4; the match to TRBD1 covers 11 bases. The CDR3 covers 20 residues. Germline CDR1 MGHRA, CDR2 YSYEKL. With V trimmed by 1 base and J by 5 bases, 15 bases remained unmatched. The CDR3 nucleotides read TGCGCCAGCAGCCAAGTTCGGTCCCGGACAGGGGGCGTGGGGAATGAAAAACTGTTTTTT. It specifies CASSQVRSRTGGVGNEKLFF.

The chain has TRBV6-6 and TRBJ2-2; either TRBD1 or TRBD2 may supply D (6 bases each). Germline V gives CDR1 MNHNY, CDR2 SVGAGI (reference sequence). The CDR3 loop spans 15 amino acids. Trimming cost V 5 bases and J 4 bases, with 14 bases left between them. The DNA for the CDR3 is TGTGCCAGCAGTATCATGGGGGGCGGCACCGGGGAGCTGTTTTTT. It yields the protein CASSIMGGGTGELFF.

This clonotype has more than one count but fewer than ten. The chain recombines TRBV6-1 with TRBJ1-2; no definite D call. V lost 5 bases, J lost 4 bases, and 5 bases lay in between. CDR3 length: 11 residues. The germline V gene encodes CDR1 MNHNS and CDR2 SASEGT. For the CDR3, the DNA is TGTGCCAGCAGTACACCCTATGGCTACACCTTC. It yields the protein CASSTPYGYTF.

This clonotype was counted between two and nine times. The rearrangement links TRBV12-5 to TRBJ2-7; tentative D call: TRBD1 (6 bases). CDR1 is LGHNT and CDR2 is FRNRAP in the germline V gene. The CDR3 extends over 12 amino acids. V was pared by 4 bases and J by 5 bases, with 9 bases between. In nucleotides, the CDR3 is TGTGCTAGTGGTTCTGGGGGCGACGAGCAGTACTTC. Translated: CASGSGGDEQYF.

This chain uses TRBV7-8 with TRBJ2-4, with D perhaps TRBD2 (6 bases). This CDR3 is 15 amino acids long. In germline, CDR1 is SGHVS, CDR2 FQNEAQ. With 5 bases removed from V and 13 bases from J, the gap between germline ends came to 24 bases. The CDR3 region has the DNA TGTGCCAGCAGCACTAGTAGCGGACCTCGGAAGGAGCAGTACTTC. Translated, it gives CASSTSSGPRKEQYF.

This chain joins TRBV14 and TRBJ1-2; the D is unclear. Germline loops: CDR1 SGHDN, CDR2 FVKESK. This CDR3 spans 14 amino acids. The V gene lost 4 bases and the J gene lost 5 bases, with 14 bases spanning the gap. CDR3 nucleotides: TGTGCCAGCAGCCGAACAGTAAATGCTTATGGCTACACCTTC. It is translated as CASSRTVNAYGYTF.

The gene calls are TRBV30 and TRBJ2-7; D unresolved. V lost 5 bases, J lost 6 bases, and 17 bases lay in between. CDR1 is GTSNPN and CDR2 is SVGIG in the germline V gene (reference sequence). This CDR3 is 13 amino acids long. The chain's CDR3 is CAWGYALGGEQYF. CDR3 in DNA: TGTGCCTGGGGGTACGCCTTGGGTGGCGAGCAGTACTTC.

Details on this clonotype: Germline is not matched at one junction end, which may reflect a read error. The genes are TRBV27 and TRBJ1-2; no firm D call. CDR1 is MNHEY, CDR2 SMNVEV, per germline (reference sequence). This CDR3 spans 13 amino acids. The CDR3 DNA reads TGTGCCCGCAGTGATTTAGGAACCAATGGCTACACCTTC. It yields the protein CARSDLGTNGYTF.

The chain employs TRBV24-1 and TRBJ2-1, with D uncertain. The CDR3 is made up of 14 amino acids. Germline V gene data show CDR1 as KGHDR and CDR2 as SFDVKD. The V end was cut by 0 bases, the J end by 6 bases, with 8 bases between. This CDR3 is CATSDLRPGNEQFF. As DNA, the CDR3 is TGTGCCACCAGTGATTTGCGGCCGGGCAATGAGCAGTTCTTC.

Note on this clonotype: Relative to the germline gene, one junction end is altered; a read error may explain this. The chain couples TRBV7-2 to TRBJ2-5; D call uncertain. The V gene's germline CDR1 is SGHTA and CDR2 FQGNSA. This CDR3 comprises 13 residues. CDR3 sequence: CASSESPQETRYF. In nucleotides, the CDR3 is TGTGCCAGCAGCGAGTCCCCCCAAGAGACCCGGTACTTC.

The genes are TRBV28 and TRBJ2-3; D is possibly TRBD1 or TRBD2 (7 bases each). The ends were cut back, 7 bases at V and 2 bases at J, with 19 bases in the middle. This CDR3 has 16 residues. CDR1 is MDHEN, CDR2 SYDVKM, per germline. CDR3 protein: CASTRGGLLHTDTQYF. The CDR3 nucleotides read TGTGCCAGCACCAGGGGGGGACTCCTGCACACAGATACGCAGTATTTT.